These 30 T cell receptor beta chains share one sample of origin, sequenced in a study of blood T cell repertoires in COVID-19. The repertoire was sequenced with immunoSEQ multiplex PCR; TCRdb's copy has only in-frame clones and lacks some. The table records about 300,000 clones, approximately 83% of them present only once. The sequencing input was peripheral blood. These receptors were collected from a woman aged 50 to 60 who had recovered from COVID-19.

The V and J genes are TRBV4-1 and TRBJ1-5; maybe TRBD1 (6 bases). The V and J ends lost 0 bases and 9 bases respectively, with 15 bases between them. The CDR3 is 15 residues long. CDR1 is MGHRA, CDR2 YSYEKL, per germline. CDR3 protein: CASSQDTGLSWPQHF. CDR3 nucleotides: TGCGCCAGCAGCCAAGATACAGGGTTGAGCTGGCCCCAGCATTTT.

CDR3 amino acids: CASSQEGTDFSYEQYF. CDR3 nucleotides: TGTGCCAGCAGCCAAGAGGGCACAGATTTTTCCTACGAGCAGTACTTC. This chain connects TRBV14 to TRBJ2-7; D remains ambiguous. V shed 0 bases and J shed 1 base, with 13 bases lying between them. The CDR3 sequence is 16 residues long. Germline CDR1 SGHDN, CDR2 FVKESK.

The CDR3 sequence is CASRGPGQGTGELFF. In DNA, the CDR3 is TGTGCCAGCAGGGGGCCGGGACAGGGGACCGGGGAGCTGTTTTTT. The V call is TRBV7-2, the J call TRBJ2-2; 10 bases match TRBD1. There are 15 residues in the CDR3. Germline CDR1 is SGHTA and CDR2 is FQGNSA. V shed 6 bases and J 5 bases; nucleotides not matched to a gene: 6.

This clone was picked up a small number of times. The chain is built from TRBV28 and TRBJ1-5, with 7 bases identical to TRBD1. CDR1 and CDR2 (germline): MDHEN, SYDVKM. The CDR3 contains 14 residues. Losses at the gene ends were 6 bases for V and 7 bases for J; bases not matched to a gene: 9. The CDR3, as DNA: TGTGCCAGCAGGTCAGGGGGTTTAGAGCAGCCCCAGCATTTT. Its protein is CASRSGGLEQPQHF. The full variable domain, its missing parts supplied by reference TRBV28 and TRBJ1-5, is DVKVTQSSRYLVKRTGEKVFLECVQDMDHENMFWYRQDPGLGLRLIYFSYDVKMKEKGDIPEGYSVSREKKERFSLILESASTNQTSMYLCASRSGGLEQPQHFGDGTRLSIL.

CDR3 in amino acids: CAWSGPGETQYF. The CDR3, as DNA: TGTGCCTGGAGTGGGCCGGGGGAGACCCAGTACTTC. The chain couples TRBV30 to TRBJ2-5; D perhaps matches TRBD2 (5 bases). Germline V CDR1 and CDR2: GTSNPN, SVGIG (reference sequence). The CDR3 is made up of 12 amino acids. Trimming removed 1 base from V and 5 bases from J, with 8 bases in between.

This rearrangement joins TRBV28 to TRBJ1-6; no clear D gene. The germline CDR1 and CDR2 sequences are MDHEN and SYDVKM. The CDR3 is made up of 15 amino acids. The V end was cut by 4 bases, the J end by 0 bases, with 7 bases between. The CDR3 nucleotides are TGTGCCAGCAGTTCCGGGAGCTCCTATAATTCACCCCTCCACTTT. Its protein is CASSSGSSYNSPLHF.

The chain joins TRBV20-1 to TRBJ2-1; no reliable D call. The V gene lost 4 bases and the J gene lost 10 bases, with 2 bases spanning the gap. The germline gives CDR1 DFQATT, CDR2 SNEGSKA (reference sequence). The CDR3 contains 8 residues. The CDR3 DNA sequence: TGCAGTGCTACAGAGCAGTTCTTC. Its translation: CSATEQFF.

CDR3 in DNA: TGCGCCAGCAGACTCGGGACAGGGGATCTGGATAACTATGGCTACACCTTC. Its protein product is CASRLGTGDLDNYGYTF. The chain uses TRBV4-1 and TRBJ1-2; 10 positions agree with TRBD1. This CDR3 is built from 17 residues. J gave up 1 base and V 6 bases, and 11 bases lay outside the gene matches. The germline V gene encodes CDR1 MGHRA and CDR2 YSYEKL.

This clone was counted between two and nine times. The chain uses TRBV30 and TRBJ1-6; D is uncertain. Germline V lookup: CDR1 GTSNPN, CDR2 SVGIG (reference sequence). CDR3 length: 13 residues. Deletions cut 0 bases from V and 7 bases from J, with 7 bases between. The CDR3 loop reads CAWSVHQNSPLHF. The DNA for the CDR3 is TGTGCCTGGAGTGTACATCAGAATTCACCCCTCCACTTT.

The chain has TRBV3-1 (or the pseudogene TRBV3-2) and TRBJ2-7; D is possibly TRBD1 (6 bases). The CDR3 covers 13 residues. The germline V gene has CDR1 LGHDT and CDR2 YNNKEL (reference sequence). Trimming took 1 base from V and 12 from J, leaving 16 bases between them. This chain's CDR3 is CASSQGGGTGWYF. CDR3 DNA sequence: TGTGCCAGCAGCCAAGGCGGTGGCACAGGGTGGTACTTC.

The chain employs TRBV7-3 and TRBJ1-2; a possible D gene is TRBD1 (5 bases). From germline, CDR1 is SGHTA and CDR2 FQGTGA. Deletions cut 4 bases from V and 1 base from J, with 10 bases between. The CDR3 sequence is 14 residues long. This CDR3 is CASSSSQGNYGYTF. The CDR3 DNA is TGTGCCAGCAGCTCCTCCCAGGGTAACTATGGCTACACCTTC.

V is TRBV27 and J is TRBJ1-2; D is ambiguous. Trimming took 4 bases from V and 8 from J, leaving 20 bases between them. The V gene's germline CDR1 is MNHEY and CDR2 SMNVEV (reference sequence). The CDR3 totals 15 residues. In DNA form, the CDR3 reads TGTGCCAGCAGTTCCCTCGGAAGCGGGGTTGAGGGCTACACCTTC. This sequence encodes CASSSLGSGVEGYTF.

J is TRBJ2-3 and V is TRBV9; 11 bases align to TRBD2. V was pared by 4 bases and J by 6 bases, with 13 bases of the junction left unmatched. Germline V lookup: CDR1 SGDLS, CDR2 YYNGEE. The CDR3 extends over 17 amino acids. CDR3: CASSHGLAGPTADTQYF. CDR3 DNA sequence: TGTGCCAGCAGCCATGGACTAGCGGGCCCCACGGCGGATACGCAGTATTTT.

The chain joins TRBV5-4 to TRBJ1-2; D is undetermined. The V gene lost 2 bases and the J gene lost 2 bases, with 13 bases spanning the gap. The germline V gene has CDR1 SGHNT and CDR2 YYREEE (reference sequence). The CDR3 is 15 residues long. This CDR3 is CASSFRVTPNYGYTF. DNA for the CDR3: TGTGCCAGCAGCTTCCGGGTCACCCCGAACTATGGCTACACCTTC.

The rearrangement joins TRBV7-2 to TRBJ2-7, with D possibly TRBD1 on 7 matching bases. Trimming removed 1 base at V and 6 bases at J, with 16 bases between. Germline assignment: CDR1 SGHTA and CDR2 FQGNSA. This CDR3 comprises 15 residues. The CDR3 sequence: CASSLDSPGGGEQYF. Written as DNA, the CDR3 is TGTGCCAGCAGCTTAGATTCCCCAGGGGGAGGCGAGCAGTACTTC.

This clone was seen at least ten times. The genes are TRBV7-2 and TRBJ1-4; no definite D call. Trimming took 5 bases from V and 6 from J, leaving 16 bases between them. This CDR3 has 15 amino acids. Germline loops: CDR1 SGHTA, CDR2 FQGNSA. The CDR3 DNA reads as TGTGCCAGCAGCCCAAACTCATATTCGGATGAAAAACTGTTTTTT. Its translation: CASSPNSYSDEKLFF.

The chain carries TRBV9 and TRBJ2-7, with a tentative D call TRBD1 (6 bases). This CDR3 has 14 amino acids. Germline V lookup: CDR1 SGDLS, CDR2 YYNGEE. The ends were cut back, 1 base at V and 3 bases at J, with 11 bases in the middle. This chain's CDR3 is CASSVTGLVYEQYF. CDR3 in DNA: TGTGCCAGCAGCGTAACAGGGTTGGTCTACGAGCAGTACTTC.

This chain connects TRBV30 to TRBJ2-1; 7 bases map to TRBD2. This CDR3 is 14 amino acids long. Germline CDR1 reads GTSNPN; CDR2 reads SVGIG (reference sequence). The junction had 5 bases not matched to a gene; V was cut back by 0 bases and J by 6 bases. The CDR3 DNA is TGTGCCTGGAGTGTGAAAGCGGGGAGCAATGAGCAGTTCTTC. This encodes CAWSVKAGSNEQFF.

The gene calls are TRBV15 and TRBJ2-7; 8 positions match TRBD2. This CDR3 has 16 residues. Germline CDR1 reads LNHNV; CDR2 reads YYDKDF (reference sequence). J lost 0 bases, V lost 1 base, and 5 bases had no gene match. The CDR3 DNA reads TGTGCCACCAGCAGAGGGGCAGGGACTAGCTCCTACGAGCAGTACTTC. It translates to CATSRGAGTSSYEQYF.

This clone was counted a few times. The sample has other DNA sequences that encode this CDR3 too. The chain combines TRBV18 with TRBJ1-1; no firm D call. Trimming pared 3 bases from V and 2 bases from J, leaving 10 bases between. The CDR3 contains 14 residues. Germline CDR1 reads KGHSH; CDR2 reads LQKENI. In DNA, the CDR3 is TGTGCCAGCTCACCGGCAGGTGCTAACACTGAAGCTTTCTTT. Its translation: CASSPAGANTEAFF.

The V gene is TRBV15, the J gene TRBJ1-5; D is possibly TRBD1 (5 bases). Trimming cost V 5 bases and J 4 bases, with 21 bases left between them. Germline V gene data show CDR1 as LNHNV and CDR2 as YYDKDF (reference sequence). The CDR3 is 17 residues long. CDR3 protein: CATSRPVGQGRNQPQHF. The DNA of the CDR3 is TGTGCCACCAGCCGTCCCGTTGGGCAGGGAAGAAATCAGCCCCAGCATTTT.

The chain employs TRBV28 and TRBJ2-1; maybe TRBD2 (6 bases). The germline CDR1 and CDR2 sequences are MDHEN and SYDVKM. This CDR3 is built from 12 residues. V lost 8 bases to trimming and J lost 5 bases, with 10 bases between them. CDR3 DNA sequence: TGTGCCAGCTCGGGAGACCACAATGAGCAGTTCTTC. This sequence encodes CASSGDHNEQFF.

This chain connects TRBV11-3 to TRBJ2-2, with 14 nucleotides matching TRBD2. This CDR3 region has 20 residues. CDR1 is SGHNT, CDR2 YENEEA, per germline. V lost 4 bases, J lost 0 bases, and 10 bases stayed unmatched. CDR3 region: CASSSSPSGLAGANTGELFF. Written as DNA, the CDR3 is TGTGCCAGCAGCTCATCCCCCTCGGGACTAGCGGGAGCGAACACCGGGGAGCTGTTTTTT.

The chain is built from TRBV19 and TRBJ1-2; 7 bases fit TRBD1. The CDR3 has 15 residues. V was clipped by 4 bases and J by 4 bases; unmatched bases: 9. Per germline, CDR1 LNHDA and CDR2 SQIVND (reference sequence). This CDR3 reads CASSTLGQTRYGYTF. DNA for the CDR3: TGTGCCAGTAGTACCCTGGGACAGACCCGCTATGGCTACACCTTC.

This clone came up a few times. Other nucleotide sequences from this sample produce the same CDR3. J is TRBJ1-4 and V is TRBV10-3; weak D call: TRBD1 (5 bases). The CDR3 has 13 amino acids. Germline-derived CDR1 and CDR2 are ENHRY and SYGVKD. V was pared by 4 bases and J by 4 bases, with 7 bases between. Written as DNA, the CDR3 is TGTGCCATCAGTGGGGGGGGTAATGAAAAACTGTTTTTT. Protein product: CAISGGGNEKLFF.

The CDR3 region has the DNA TGTGCCAGCAGTGACCCTGGGACAGGGCACTATGGCTACACCTTC. Translating it yields CASSDPGTGHYGYTF. The chain has TRBV25-1 and TRBJ1-2, with 9 bases fitting TRBD1. With V trimmed by 3 bases and J by 3 bases, 5 bases remained unmatched. Germline V gene sequence: CDR1 MGHDK, CDR2 SYGVNS. This CDR3 is 15 amino acids long.

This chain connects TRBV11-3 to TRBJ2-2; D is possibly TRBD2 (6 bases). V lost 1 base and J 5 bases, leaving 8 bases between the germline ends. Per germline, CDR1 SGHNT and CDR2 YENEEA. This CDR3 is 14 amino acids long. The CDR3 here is CASSLGGETGELFF. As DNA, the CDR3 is TGTGCCAGCAGCTTAGGGGGGGAAACCGGGGAGCTGTTTTTT.

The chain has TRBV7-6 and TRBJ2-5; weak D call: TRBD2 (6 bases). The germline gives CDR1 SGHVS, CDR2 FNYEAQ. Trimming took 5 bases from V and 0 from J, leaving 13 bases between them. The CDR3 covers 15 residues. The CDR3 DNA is TGTGCCAGCAGCCCCCAGGGACTGCACCAAGAGACCCAGTACTTC. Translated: CASSPQGLHQETQYF.

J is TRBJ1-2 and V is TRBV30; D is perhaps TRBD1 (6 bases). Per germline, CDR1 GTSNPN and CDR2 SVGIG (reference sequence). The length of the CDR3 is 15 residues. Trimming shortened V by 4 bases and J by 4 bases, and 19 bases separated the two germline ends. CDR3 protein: CAWNSRDTRVYGYTF. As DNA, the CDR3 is TGTGCCTGGAACTCTCGGGACACGCGAGTCTATGGCTACACCTTC.

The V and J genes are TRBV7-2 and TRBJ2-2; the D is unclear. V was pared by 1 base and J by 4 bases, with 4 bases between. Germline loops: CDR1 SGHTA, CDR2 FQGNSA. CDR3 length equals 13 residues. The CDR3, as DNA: TGTGCCAGCAGCTTAGGCAGCACCGGGGAGCTGTTTTTT. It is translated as CASSLGSTGELFF.